One T cell receptor (beta chain) is described in this entry. The sample has other DNA sequences that encode this CDR3 too. These data are taken from a study of PD-L1 blockade in urothelial cancer. Across the whole study: Per blood sample, T cells had a median of 141,255.

Here immunoSEQ multiplex PCR was the method, and the copy in TCRdb shows in-frame clones only, minus some. Altogether about 80,000 clones are present, around 87% being singletons, with the ten largest covering about 6%. Sequenced material: PBMCs, taken around atezolizumab (anti-PD-L1) treatment. The sequence was collected from a woman between 65 and 79 years old with urothelial cancer.

CDR3: CSVERQETQYF. Written as DNA, the CDR3 is TGCAGCGTCGAGAGGCAAGAGACCCAGTACTTC. V gene TRBV29-1 combines with J gene TRBJ2-5; D not resolved. Germline CDR1 is SQVTM and CDR2 is ANQGSEA. Between the trimmed V and J ends, which lost 6 bases and 2 bases, there was a span of 7 bases. CDR3 length equals 11 residues.